A single sample gave rise to the 30 T cell receptor beta chains below, sequenced in a study of T cells in Graves' hyperthyroidism and ophthalmopathy. TCR beta CDR3 regions were amplified from RNA transcripts. The TCR CDR3 first-round RT-PCR relied on the HTBI primer set. TCRdb re-called the multiplex PCR reads with MiXCR, one entry per CDR3 protein. Among roughly 380,000 distinct CDR3 sequences listed, approximately 15% were seen once. Sequencing was performed on blood. These receptors all stem from a woman aged 18-29 years with Graves' hyperthyroidism.

In its sample, this clonotype was seen a few times. This sequence joins TRBV19 and TRBJ2-5, with a possible D match to TRBD1 (6 bases). Trimming stripped 7 bases from V and 5 bases from J, with 17 bases between. This CDR3 has 14 residues. The germline V gene encodes CDR1 LNHDA and CDR2 SQIVND (reference sequence). CDR3 in DNA: TGTGCCAGTACCCTGAGGGGGACGACGGAGACCCAGTACTTC. Amino acid sequence: CASTLRGTTETQYF.

This clonotype has just a few counts. The chain joins TRBV19 to TRBJ1-5; perhaps TRBD1 as D (6 bases). This CDR3 has 15 residues. V lost 0 bases and J 1 base, leaving 7 bases between the germline ends. Germline CDR1 reads LNHDA; CDR2 reads SQIVND (reference sequence). CDR3 coding DNA: TGTGCCAGTAGTATAGATGACAGGAGCAATCAGCCCCAGCATTTT. This encodes CASSIDDRSNQPQHF.

The V gene is TRBV15, the J gene TRBJ1-1, with D maybe TRBD1 (6 bases). The CDR3 length is 17 residues. Trimming took off 2 bases at V and 2 bases at J, with 18 bases between the two ends. Germline CDR1 reads LNHNV; CDR2 reads YYDKDF (reference sequence). This CDR3 reads CATSRRFTGNDNTEAFF. Here the CDR3 DNA reads TGTGCCACCAGCAGAAGATTTACAGGGAACGATAACACTGAAGCTTTCTTT.

This clonotype was seen more than once but under ten times. J is TRBJ2-1 and V is TRBV12-3 or TRBV12-4, with D unresolved. The CDR3 is made up of 14 amino acids. V lost 7 bases and J lost 0, with 10 bases in between. The CDR3: CASKGGSSYNEQFF. DNA for the CDR3: TGTGCCAGCAAGGGCGGTAGCTCCTACAATGAGCAGTTCTTC.

This clonotype has only one observation. V usage is TRBV7-3 and J usage is TRBJ1-1; D not certain. CDR1 and CDR2 (germline): SGHTA, FQGTGA. Trimming stripped 5 bases from V and 2 bases from J, with 12 bases between. This CDR3 spans 14 amino acids. The CDR3 region is CASSPEGQNTEAFF. The CDR3 nucleotides are TGTGCCAGCAGCCCGGAGGGCCAAAACACTGAAGCTTTCTTT.

This clonotype appeared many times. The chain is built from TRBV7-8 and TRBJ2-7; 7 bases line up with TRBD2. After removal of 1 base from V and 7 bases from J, the junction contained 4 bases not matched to a gene. Germline CDR1 and CDR2: SGHVS and FQNEAQ. The CDR3 extends over 13 amino acids. For the CDR3, the DNA is TGTGCCAGCAGCTTAGGCGGGAGAGCGGAGCAGTACTTC. It codes for CASSLGGRAEQYF.

This clonotype was seen at least ten times. The chain uses TRBV28 and TRBJ2-1; D not certain. The CDR3 loop spans 13 amino acids. V was cut by 6 bases and J by 6 bases, with 12 bases left in between. The V gene's germline CDR1 is MDHEN and CDR2 SYDVKM. The DNA for the CDR3 is TGTGCCAGCAGCCTACCCCCCAGCAATGAGCAGTTCTTC. Protein: CASSLPPSNEQFF.

This clonotype was counted many times. The J gene is TRBJ1-5, the V gene TRBV12-3 or TRBV12-4, with TRBD1 identical over 7 bases. V gave up 5 bases and J gave up 5 bases; unmatched junction bases: 9. The CDR3 consists of 15 residues. Here the CDR3 DNA reads TGTGCCAGCAGTCCAGGGGGAGGGACCTATCAGCCCCAGCATTTT. Translation gives CASSPGGGTYQPQHF.

This clonotype was recorded a few times. V is TRBV18 and J is TRBJ1-6, with D maybe TRBD1 (6 bases). V was clipped by 3 bases and J by 3 bases, with 9 bases between them. Germline V gene sequence: CDR1 KGHSH, CDR2 LQKENI. This CDR3 comprises 15 residues. CDR3 protein: CASSPEGVYNSPLHF. DNA for the CDR3: TGTGCCAGCTCACCTGAGGGGGTCTATAATTCACCCCTCCACTTT. The full variable domain, rest sourced from reference TRBV18 and TRBJ1-6, is NAGVMQNPRHLVRRRGQEARLRCSPMKGHSHVYWYRQLPEEGLKFMVYLQKENIIDESGMPKERFSAEFPKEGPSILRIQQVVRGDSAAYFCASSPEGVYNSPLHFGNGTRLTVT.

This clonotype has ten or more counts. This chain joins TRBV28 and TRBJ2-3, with D perhaps TRBD2 (6 bases). The CDR3 runs 15 residues. Deletions cut 5 bases from V and 6 bases from J, with 18 bases between. Germline CDR1 MDHEN, CDR2 SYDVKM. In DNA, the CDR3 is TGTGCCAGCAGTCCCGGAGGGGCCGTCACGGATACGCAGTATTTT. Protein: CASSPGGAVTDTQYF.

In regard to this clonotype: This sequence may be a read error, since a much larger clone differs from it by one base. The chain uses TRBV20-1 and TRBJ2-7; D may be TRBD2 (6 bases). The closer fit of TRBJ2-1 to the DNA end suggests the J call may be wrong. CDR1 is DFQATT, CDR2 SNEGSKA, per germline (reference sequence). The CDR3 is 13 amino acids. The CDR3 DNA reads as TGCAGTGCTTCCCGGGGACTTGTCTACGAGCAGTTCTTC. This translates into CSASRGLVYEQFF.

There are a few counts of this clonotype. The rearrangement uses TRBV5-5 and TRBJ1-1; no reliable D call. The V end lost 6 bases, the J end lost 5 bases, and 14 bases lay between the germline ends. CDR3 length equals 13 residues. Germline CDR1 is SGHKS and CDR2 is YYEKEE (reference sequence). The CDR3 here is CASKTNWGTEAFF. CDR3 nucleotides: TGTGCCAGCAAAACCAACTGGGGTACTGAAGCTTTCTTT.

This clonotype was picked up many times. V and J are TRBV7-3 and TRBJ2-2; D is ambiguous. Germline V gives CDR1 SGHTA, CDR2 FQGTGA. Trimming removed 4 bases at V and 0 bases at J, with 3 bases between. The CDR3 covers 13 residues. This CDR3 is CASSSPNTGELFF. The CDR3 DNA reads TGTGCCAGCAGCTCTCCGAACACCGGGGAGCTGTTTTTT.

There are many counts of this clonotype. The V gene is TRBV29-1, the J gene TRBJ1-1; 7 bases align to TRBD1. The germline V gene encodes CDR1 SQVTM and CDR2 ANQGSEA. V lost 0 bases, J lost 7 bases, and 8 bases stayed unmatched. The CDR3 spans 14 residues. The CDR3 bases are TGCAGCGTTGAAGAGCCCGGGACAGCTTATGAAGCTTTCTTT. Its protein is CSVEEPGTAYEAFF.

This clonotype was recorded at least ten times. The rearrangement joins TRBV18 to TRBJ1-1; D possibly corresponds to TRBD1 (5 bases). Germline CDR1 KGHSH, CDR2 LQKENI. With 7 bases removed from V and 4 bases from J, the gap between germline ends came to 19 bases. The CDR3 spans 15 residues. The CDR3 sequence is CASFPPDTRGTEAFF. DNA of the CDR3: TGTGCCAGCTTCCCACCGGACACCCGGGGCACTGAAGCTTTCTTT.

This clonotype was recorded at least ten times. The genes are TRBV20-1 and TRBJ2-7; D is possibly TRBD1 or TRBD2 (5 bases each). V was shortened by 0 bases and J by 4 bases, with 10 bases between the two germline ends. The CDR3 spans 13 residues. Germline V gene data show CDR1 as DFQATT and CDR2 as SNEGSKA (reference sequence). The CDR3 loop is CSARDLRGYEQYF. CDR3 sequence (DNA): TGCAGTGCTAGAGATTTGAGGGGTTACGAGCAGTACTTC.

This clonotype was detected many times. This chain connects TRBV12-3 or TRBV12-4 to TRBJ2-1; D is ambiguous. The CDR3 loop spans 14 amino acids. The V end lost 5 bases, the J end lost 4 bases, and 12 bases lay between the germline ends. CDR3 DNA sequence: TGTGCCAGCAGTCCGCGCCAAAAATACAATGAGCAGTTCTTC. Translating gives CASSPRQKYNEQFF.

At least ten counts were recorded for this clonotype. The genes are TRBV7-9 and TRBJ2-5; D is perhaps TRBD1 (7 bases). The CDR3 extends over 16 amino acids. Germline CDR1 and CDR2: SEHNR and FQNEAQ (reference sequence). V was cut by 0 bases and J by 2 bases, with 13 bases left in between. Here the CDR3 DNA reads TGTGCCAGCAGCTTAGCGCGGGACAGATCTCAAGAGACCCAGTACTTC. Its translation: CASSLARDRSQETQYF. The entire variable domain, with the rest obtained from reference TRBV7-9 and TRBJ2-5, is as follows: DTGVSQNPRHKITKRGQNVTFRCDPISEHNRLYWYRQTLGQGPEFLTYFQNEAQLEKSRLLSDRFSAERPKGSFSTLEIQRTEQGDSAMYLCASSLARDRSQETQYFGPGTRLLVL.

Turning to this clonotype: A much larger clone differs from this one at a single base, so this may be a read error. The chain couples TRBV11-1 to TRBJ2-7; TRBD2 might be the D (5 bases). The CDR3 totals 16 residues. CDR1 SGHAT and CDR2 FQDESV come from the germline V gene (reference sequence). The chain's CDR3 is CARSLALRTVTYEQYF. The CDR3 region has the DNA TGTGCCCGCAGCTTAGCGCTCCGGACTGTCACCTACGAGCAGTACTTC.

This clonotype was counted a few times. This chain uses TRBV6-1 with TRBJ1-6; D call uncertain. The CDR3 has 16 residues. Germline CDR1 and CDR2: MNHNS and SASEGT. V was shortened by 6 bases and J by 0 bases, with 12 bases between the two germline ends. The CDR3 nucleotides read TGTGCCAGCAGCCGGACTCTGAGCTCCTATAATTCACCCCTCCACTTT. Translation gives CASSRTLSSYNSPLHF.

This clonotype was observed many times. The chain couples TRBV29-1 to TRBJ1-1; TRBD1 matches at 7 bases. Germline V gives CDR1 SQVTM, CDR2 ANQGSEA. The junction had 10 bases not matched to a gene; V was cut back by 5 bases and J by 4 bases. CDR3 size: 14 residues. The CDR3 loop is CSVPMQGVGTEAFF. CDR3 nucleotide sequence: TGCAGCGTTCCTATGCAGGGGGTCGGCACTGAAGCTTTCTTT.

In its sample, this clonotype was seen a few times. V is TRBV20-1 and J is TRBJ1-5; 7 bases align to TRBD1. After removal of 0 bases from V and 4 bases from J, the junction contained 9 bases not matched to a gene. Germline loops: CDR1 DFQATT, CDR2 SNEGSKA (reference sequence). CDR3 size: 16 residues. The CDR3 nucleotides read TGCAGTGCTAGAGATGGTCGCCAGGGGGGGAATCAGCCCCAGCATTTT. Its translation: CSARDGRQGGNQPQHF.

This clonotype was found many times. The rearrangement uses TRBV12-3 or TRBV12-4 and TRBJ2-7; 14 positions match TRBD2. This CDR3 contains 14 residues. Trimming at V came to 6 bases and at J to 5 bases, leaving 3 bases not matched to a gene. CDR3 in amino acids: CASRGTSGSDEQYF. CDR3 DNA: TGTGCCAGCAGGGGGACTAGCGGGAGTGACGAGCAGTACTTC.

This clonotype was detected many times. V and J are TRBV28 and TRBJ2-5, with 12 nucleotides matching TRBD2. The V and J ends lost 2 bases and 0 bases, in that order; junction bases with no gene match: 7. The V gene's germline CDR1 is MDHEN and CDR2 SYDVKM. This CDR3 region has 18 residues. The DNA of the CDR3 is TGTGCCAGCAGTTTAGGACTAGCGGGAACCCTGTACCAAGAGACCCAGTACTTC. Its translation: CASSLGLAGTLYQETQYF.

The gene calls are TRBV5-1 and TRBJ1-2; 8 bases line up with TRBD1. The J segment lost 8 bases and the V segment lost 4 bases, leaving 10 bases of the junction unmatched. Germline V gives CDR1 SGHRS, CDR2 YFSETQ. The CDR3 totals 14 residues. The DNA for the CDR3 is TGCGCCAGCAGCCCAGGACAGGGCGAAGGCGGCTACACCTTC. It codes for CASSPGQGEGGYTF.

This clonotype has only a few counts. The V gene is TRBV2, the J gene TRBJ1-3, with a weak D call TRBD1 (5 bases). Trimming took 4 bases from V and 3 from J, leaving 13 bases between them. CDR1 SNHLY and CDR2 FYNNEI come from the germline V gene. The CDR3 contains 15 residues. This chain's CDR3 is CASSATGTDGNTIYF. In DNA form, the CDR3 reads TGTGCCAGCAGTGCGACCGGGACGGATGGAAACACCATATATTTT.

The table lists this clonotype with many counts. This chain uses TRBV12-5 with TRBJ2-7; the match to TRBD2 covers 13 bases. CDR3 length: 21 residues. Germline V CDR1 and CDR2: LGHNT, FRNRAP. V shed 6 bases and J 3 bases; nucleotides not matched to a gene: 23. The CDR3: CASGRQLHPTRTSGSGYEQYF. CDR3 in DNA: TGTGCTAGTGGACGACAGCTTCACCCCACTAGGACTAGCGGGAGTGGCTACGAGCAGTACTTC.

The chain links TRBV4-1 to TRBJ2-1, with a tentative D call TRBD2 (5 bases). This CDR3 has 16 amino acids. Germline V gene sequence: CDR1 MGHRA, CDR2 YSYEKL. V was trimmed by 0 bases and J by 4 bases, leaving 13 bases between them. The CDR3 DNA reads TGCGCCAGCAGCCAAGATAGGGAGATAGGGTACAATGAGCAGTTCTTC. Translated, it gives CASSQDREIGYNEQFF.

The chain links TRBV10-3 to TRBJ2-2; D might be TRBD2 (6 bases). The V gene lost 3 bases and the J gene lost 5 bases, with 22 bases spanning the gap. The CDR3 has 18 residues. Germline V lookup: CDR1 ENHRY, CDR2 SYGVKD. This CDR3 reads CAISDRSRLVGVTGELFF. CDR3 DNA sequence: TGTGCCATCAGTGATCGCTCACGACTAGTCGGTGTAACCGGGGAGCTGTTTTTT.

This clonotype was detected many times. The chain is built from TRBV18 and TRBJ1-1; maybe TRBD1 (5 bases). Germline V gives CDR1 KGHSH, CDR2 LQKENI. The CDR3 length is 14 residues. Trimming took 6 bases from V and 2 from J, leaving 13 bases between them. The CDR3 DNA sequence: TGTGCCAGCTCTGCGACAGCCAGCAACACTGAAGCTTTCTTT. Its protein is CASSATASNTEAFF.